One and the same sample provided the 10 T cell receptor beta chains below, sequenced in a study of cytomegalovirus exposure and HLA in healthy donors. The study ran its PCR with 60 Vbeta and 13 Jbeta primers. The assay was immunoSEQ multiplex PCR, and TCRdb's table has in-frame clones only and misses some. The sample yields around 130,000 clones, about two thirds seen once. Sequencing was performed on PBMCs. The receptors here all came from a human donor in good health.

The chain couples TRBV4-2 to TRBJ2-1, with a possible D match to TRBD1 (5 bases). CDR3 length: 16 residues. CDR1 and CDR2 from the germline V gene are LGHNA and YNFKEQ. The V gene lost 3 bases and the J gene lost 2 bases, with 14 bases spanning the gap. CDR3 sequence (DNA): TGTGCCAGCAGCCAGACGACAGTCGAAACCTACAATGAGCAGTTCTTC. Residues: CASSQTTVETYNEQFF.

V usage is TRBV5-1 and J usage is TRBJ2-7; TRBD1 might be the D (7 bases). The CDR3 contains 12 residues. Trimming removed 9 bases from V and 4 bases from J, with 14 bases in between. Germline values: CDR1 SGHRS, CDR2 YFSETQ. This chain's CDR3 is CATLRGRYEQYF. The CDR3 DNA is TGCGCCACCCTCAGGGGGAGGTACGAGCAGTACTTC. The complete variable domain, with remaining parts taken from reference TRBV5-1 and TRBJ2-7, reads KAGVTQTPRYLIKTRGQQVTLSCSPISGHRSVSWYQQTPGQGLQFLFEYFSETQRNKGNFPGRFSGRQFSNSRSEMNVSTLELGDSALYLCATLRGRYEQYFGPGTRLTVT.

The chain combines TRBV7-7 with TRBJ2-5; D might be TRBD1 (6 bases). Germline CDR1 and CDR2: SSHAT and FNYEAQ (reference sequence). This CDR3 spans 14 amino acids. This CDR3 is CAVGPGAREETQYF. As DNA, the CDR3 is TGTGCTGTCGGGCCAGGGGCGCGGGAAGAGACCCAGTACTTC.

This clone showed up just once. This rearrangement joins TRBV6-1 to TRBJ2-5, with 10 bases aligning to TRBD2. V lost 4 bases to trimming and J lost 4 bases; unmatched junction nucleotides: 3. This CDR3 is 14 amino acids long. CDR1 MNHNS and CDR2 SASEGT come from the germline V gene. CDR3 sequence (DNA): TGTGCCAGCAGTGGCCGGACTAGCGGAGAGACCCAGTACTTC. Amino acid sequence: CASSGRTSGETQYF.

V usage is TRBV5-1 and J usage is TRBJ2-3, with TRBD2 matching 9 bases. The germline gives CDR1 SGHRS, CDR2 YFSETQ. The CDR3 spans 16 residues. The trim removed 1 base at V and 6 bases at J, leaving 9 bases unmatched. The CDR3 loop reads CASSLPGIAGVDTQYF. The CDR3 DNA reads TGCGCCAGCAGCTTGCCGGGGATAGCGGGAGTGGATACGCAGTATTTT.

The V call is TRBV29-1, the J call TRBJ2-6, with D possibly TRBD2 on 6 matching bases. V was clipped by 6 bases and J by 0 bases, with 15 bases between them. CDR1 is SQVTM and CDR2 is ANQGSEA in the germline V gene. The CDR3 is 16 residues long. For the CDR3, the DNA is TGCAGCGTGCGCGGGACCTCAATCTCTGGGGCCAACGTCCTGACTTTC. Its translation is CSVRGTSISGANVLTF. Supplemented by reference TRBV29-1 and TRBJ2-6, the full variable domain reads SAVISQKPSRDICQRGTSLTIQCQVDSQVTMMFWYRQQPGQSLTLIATANQGSEATYESGFVIDKFPISRPNLTFSTLTVSNMSPEDSSIYLCSVRGTSISGANVLTFGAGSRLTVL.

The chain carries TRBV9 and TRBJ2-7, with a tentative D call TRBD2 (6 bases). The germline V gene encodes CDR1 SGDLS and CDR2 YYNGEE. V lost 0 bases to trimming and J lost 4 bases, with 8 bases between them. This CDR3 has 13 amino acids. CDR3 protein: CASSVEAGYEQYF. The CDR3 DNA reads as TGTGCCAGCAGCGTAGAGGCGGGGTACGAGCAGTACTTC.

The chain uses TRBV28 and TRBJ1-2; D not resolved. V dropped 4 bases and J dropped 7 bases, with 16 bases sitting between them. CDR1 MDHEN and CDR2 SYDVKM come from the germline V gene. This CDR3 region has 14 residues. CDR3 in DNA: TGTGCCAGCAGTTCCACCCCCTTTCCGAGTGGCTACACCTTC. Protein product: CASSSTPFPSGYTF.

The chain links TRBV19 to TRBJ1-5; possible D gene TRBD1, 5 bases. Germline V gene sequence: CDR1 LNHDA, CDR2 SQIVND (reference sequence). The CDR3 sequence is 11 residues long. Trimming pared 7 bases from V and 12 bases from J, leaving 13 bases between. The CDR3 bases are TGTGCCAGTACTGGACATTTCGGCCAGCATTTT. Encoded protein: CASTGHFGQHF.

The V and J genes are TRBV28 and TRBJ2-1, with D unresolved. Germline CDR1 MDHEN, CDR2 SYDVKM. This CDR3 contains 14 residues. Trimming removed 2 bases at V and 0 bases at J, with 5 bases between. The CDR3 region is CASSLQASYNEQFF. The CDR3 coding sequence is TGTGCCAGCAGTTTACAGGCCTCCTACAATGAGCAGTTCTTC.